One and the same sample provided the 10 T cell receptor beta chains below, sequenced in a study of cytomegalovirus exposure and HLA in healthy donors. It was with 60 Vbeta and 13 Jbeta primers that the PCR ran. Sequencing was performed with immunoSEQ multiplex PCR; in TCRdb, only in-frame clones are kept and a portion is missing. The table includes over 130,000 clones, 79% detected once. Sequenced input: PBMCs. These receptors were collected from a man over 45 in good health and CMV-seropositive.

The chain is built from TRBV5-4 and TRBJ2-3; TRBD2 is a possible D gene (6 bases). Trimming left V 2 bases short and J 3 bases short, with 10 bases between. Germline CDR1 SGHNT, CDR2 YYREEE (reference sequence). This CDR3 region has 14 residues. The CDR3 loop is CASSFGGRTDTQYF. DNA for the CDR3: TGTGCCAGCAGCTTTGGGGGGAGAACAGATACGCAGTATTTT.

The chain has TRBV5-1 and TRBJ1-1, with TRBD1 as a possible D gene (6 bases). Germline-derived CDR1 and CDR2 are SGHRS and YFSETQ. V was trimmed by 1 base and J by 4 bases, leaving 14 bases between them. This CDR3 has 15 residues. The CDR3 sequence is CASSLSGDLGTEAFF. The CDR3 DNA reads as TGCGCCAGCAGCTTGTCAGGGGACCTAGGCACTGAAGCTTTCTTT.

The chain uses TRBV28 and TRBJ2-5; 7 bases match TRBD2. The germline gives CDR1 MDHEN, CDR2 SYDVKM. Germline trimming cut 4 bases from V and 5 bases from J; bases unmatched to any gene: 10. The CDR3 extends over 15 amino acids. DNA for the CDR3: TGTGCCAGCAGTTGGGCGAGGCGGGAGCGGGAGACCCAGTACTTC. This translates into CASSWARRERETQYF.

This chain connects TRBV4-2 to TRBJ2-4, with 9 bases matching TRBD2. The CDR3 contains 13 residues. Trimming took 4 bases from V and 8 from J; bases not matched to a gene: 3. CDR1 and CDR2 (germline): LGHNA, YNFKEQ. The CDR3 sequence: CASSLPSGDIQYF. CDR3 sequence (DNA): TGTGCCAGCAGCCTTCCTAGCGGGGACATTCAGTACTTC.

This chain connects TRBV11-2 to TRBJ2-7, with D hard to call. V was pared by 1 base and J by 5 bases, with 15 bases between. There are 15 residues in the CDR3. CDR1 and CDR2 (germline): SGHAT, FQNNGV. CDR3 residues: CASSLGNRIINEQYF. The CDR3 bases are TGTGCCAGCAGCTTAGGCAACAGAATAATCAACGAGCAGTACTTC.

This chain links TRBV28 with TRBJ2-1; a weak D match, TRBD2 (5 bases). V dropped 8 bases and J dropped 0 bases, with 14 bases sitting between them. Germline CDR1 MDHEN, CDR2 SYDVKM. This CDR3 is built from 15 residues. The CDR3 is CASPPEDFSYNEQFF. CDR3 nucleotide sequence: TGTGCCAGCCCACCTGAGGACTTCTCCTACAATGAGCAGTTCTTC.

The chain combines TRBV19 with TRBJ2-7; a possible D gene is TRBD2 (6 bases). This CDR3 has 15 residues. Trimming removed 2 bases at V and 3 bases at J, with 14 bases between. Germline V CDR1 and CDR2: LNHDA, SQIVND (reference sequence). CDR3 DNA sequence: TGTGCCAGTAGTATAAGTGCGGGACCCCTCTACGAGCAGTACTTC. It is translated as CASSISAGPLYEQYF.

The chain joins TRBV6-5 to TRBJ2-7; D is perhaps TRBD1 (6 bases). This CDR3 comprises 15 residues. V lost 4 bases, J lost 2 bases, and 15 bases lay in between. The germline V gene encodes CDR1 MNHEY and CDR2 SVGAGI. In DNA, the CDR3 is TGTGCCAGCAGTTGGTACACAGGGCGCCCCTACGAGCAGTACTTC. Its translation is CASSWYTGRPYEQYF.

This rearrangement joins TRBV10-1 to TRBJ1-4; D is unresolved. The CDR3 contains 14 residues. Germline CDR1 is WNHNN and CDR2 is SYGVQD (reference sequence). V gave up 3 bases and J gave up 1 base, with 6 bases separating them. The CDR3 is CASSEGGTNEKLFF. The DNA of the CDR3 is TGCGCCAGCAGTGAAGGAGGAACTAATGAAAAACTGTTTTTT.

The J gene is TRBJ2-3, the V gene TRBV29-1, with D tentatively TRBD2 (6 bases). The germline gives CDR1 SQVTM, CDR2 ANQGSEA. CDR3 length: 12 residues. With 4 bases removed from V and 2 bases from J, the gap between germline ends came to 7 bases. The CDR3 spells CSVARDTDTQYF. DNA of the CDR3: TGCAGCGTTGCGCGGGACACAGATACGCAGTATTTT.